The rows below give T cell receptor beta chains drawn from one sample of a study of shared clonotypes between healthy human individuals. Data came from immunoSEQ multiplex PCR; TCRdb stores just in-frame clones and leaves some out. Of around 2.1 million clones listed, under 95% are singletons. Specimen: naive CD8+ T cells from PBMCs. Receptors originate from a man aged 18 to 30 in good health. Some clones in this sample may be carry-over from other donors' samples. Each CDR3 is given with its conserved first and last residue. A D gene is named only where the DNA matches it firmly. The size field is filled for only some rows; it gives once, few, many or a size class.

J gene,V gene,D gene,clone size,CDR3 protein,CDR3 DNA
TRBJ2-4,TRBV10-1,TRBD1,NA,CASSDNRDSKNIQYF,TGCGCCAGCAGCGATAACCGGGACAGTAAAAACATTCAGTACTTC
TRBJ2-5,TRBV4-2,NA,NA,CASSQVYREAQYF,TGTGCCAGCAGCCAAGTTTACAGGGAAGCCCAGTACTTC
TRBJ2-2,TRBV5-1,TRBD1,NA,CASSLRQGTGSLGTGELFF,TGCGCCAGCAGCTTGAGACAGGGGACCGGGAGTCTGGGCACCGGGGAGCTGTTTTTT
TRBJ1-2,TRBV6-5,TRBD1,once,CASSPLDRQHGYTF,TGTGCCAGCAGCCCTCTGGACAGGCAACATGGCTACACCTTC
TRBJ2-2,TRBV13,TRBD2,NA,CASSLASGTVGELFF,TGTGCCAGCAGCTTAGCTAGCGGGACCGTTGGGGAGCTGTTTTTT
TRBJ1-1,TRBV28,TRBD1,once,CASSKRAGGWGAFF,TGTGCCAGCAGTAAGAGGGCAGGGGGCTGGGGAGCTTTCTTT
TRBJ1-4,TRBV7-2,NA,NA,CASSPNPREGAAEKLFF,TGTGCCAGCAGCCCGAACCCCCGGGAAGGGGCGGCAGAAAAACTGTTTTTT
TRBJ2-2,TRBV6-5,NA,NA,CASSREAPDTGELFF,TGTGCCAGCAGTCGGGAAGCCCCGGACACCGGGGAGCTGTTTTTT
TRBJ2-1,TRBV7-8,NA,NA,CASSKRNEQFF,TGTGCCAGCAGCAAACGTAATGAGCAGTTCTTC
TRBJ2-1,TRBV7-9,TRBD2,NA,CASMLSGASYNEQFF,TGTGCCAGCATGCTGAGCGGGGCCTCCTACAATGAGCAGTTCTTC
TRBJ2-7,TRBV27,TRBD1,NA,CASSSPGQDYSYEQYF,TGTGCCAGCAGTTCACCGGGACAGGATTACTCCTACGAGCAGTACTTC
TRBJ2-5,TRBV29-1,NA,NA,CSVAPGPTYEETQYF,TGCAGCGTTGCGCCCGGACCGACATATGAAGAGACCCAGTACTTC
TRBJ2-7,TRBV28,TRBD1,NA,CASRGQGGYEQYF,TGTGCCAGCCGAGGACAGGGGGGCTACGAGCAGTACTTC
TRBJ2-3,TRBV7-6,TRBD1,NA,CASSLERGPTDTQYF,TGTGCCAGCAGCTTAGAGAGGGGGCCCACAGATACGCAGTATTTT
TRBJ2-7,TRBV5-4,NA,NA,CASGSSGYEQYF,TGTGCCAGCGGTTCTTCGGGTTACGAGCAGTACTTC
TRBJ2-2,TRBV9,NA,NA,CASSGLGPGELFF,TGTGCCAGCAGCGGGTTGGGGCCCGGGGAGCTGTTTTTT
TRBJ2-5,TRBV7-8,NA,NA,CASSLEENQETQYF,TGTGCCAGCAGCTTAGAGGAAAACCAAGAGACCCAGTACTTC
TRBJ2-1,TRBV7-9,NA,NA,CASSLGLDPHEQFF,TGTGCCAGCAGCTTAGGCCTAGATCCGCATGAGCAGTTCTTC
TRBJ2-3,TRBV27,NA,many,CASSPNMDTQYF,TGTGCCAGCAGTCCCAATATGGATACGCAGTATTTT
TRBJ1-5,TRBV28,TRBD1,NA,CASSLAGGIFFQPQHF,TGTGCCAGCAGTTTGGCAGGGGGGATCTTTTTTCAGCCCCAGCATTTT
TRBJ2-3,TRBV19,NA,NA,CASSIRRISTDTQYF,TGTGCCAGTAGTATTAGACGGATATCCACAGATACGCAGTATTTT
TRBJ1-1,TRBV21-1,NA,few,CASSLSRRQATEAFF,TGTGCCAGCAGCCTAAGTAGGAGACAGGCCACTGAAGCTTTCTTT
TRBJ2-2,TRBV6-5,TRBD1,NA,CASSYSSDRYTGELFF,TGTGCCAGCAGTTACTCGTCGGACAGGTACACCGGGGAGCTGTTTTTT
TRBJ2-5,TRBV7-6,TRBD2,NA,CASSWTSGDQETQYF,TGTGCCAGCAGCTGGACTAGCGGGGACCAAGAGACCCAGTACTTC
TRBJ2-1,TRBV7-8,TRBD1,NA,CASSPMPGQECGEQFF,TGTGCCAGCAGCCCAATGCCGGGACAGGAGTGCGGTGAGCAGTTCTTC
TRBJ2-3,TRBV10-3,TRBD2,NA,CAIRVGLAGSTDTQYF,TGTGCCATCAGGGTTGGACTAGCGGGATCCACAGATACGCAGTATTTT
TRBJ2-7,TRBV6-6,NA,NA,CASSHSSSYEQYF,TGTGCCAGCAGCCACAGCAGCTCCTACGAGCAGTACTTC
TRBJ2-7,TRBV5-6,NA,NA,CASSFGVRAYEQYF,TGTGCCAGCAGCTTCGGTGTACGTGCCTACGAGCAGTACTTC
TRBJ2-7,TRBV4-2,TRBD1,NA,CASSQEDRVFHEQYF,TGTGCCAGCAGCCAAGAGGACAGGGTTTTTCACGAGCAGTACTTC
TRBJ2-1,TRBV19,NA,NA,CASSIDEAGIYNEQFF,TGTGCCAGTAGTATAGATGAGGCAGGGATTTACAATGAGCAGTTCTTC